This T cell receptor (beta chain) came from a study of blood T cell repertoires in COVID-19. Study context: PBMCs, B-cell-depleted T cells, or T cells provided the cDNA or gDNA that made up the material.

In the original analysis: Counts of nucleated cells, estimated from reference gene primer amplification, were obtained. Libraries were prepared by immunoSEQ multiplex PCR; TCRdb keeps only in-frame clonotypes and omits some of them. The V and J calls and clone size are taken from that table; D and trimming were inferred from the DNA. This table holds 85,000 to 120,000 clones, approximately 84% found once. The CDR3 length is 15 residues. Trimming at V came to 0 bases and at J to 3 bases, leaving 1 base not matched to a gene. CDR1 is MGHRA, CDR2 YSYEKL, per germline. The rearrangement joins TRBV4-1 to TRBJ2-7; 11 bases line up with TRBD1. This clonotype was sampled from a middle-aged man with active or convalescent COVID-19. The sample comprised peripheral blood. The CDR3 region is CASSQEDRGHYEQYF. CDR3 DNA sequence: TGCGCCAGCAGCCAAGAGGACAGGGGGCACTACGAGCAGTACTTC.